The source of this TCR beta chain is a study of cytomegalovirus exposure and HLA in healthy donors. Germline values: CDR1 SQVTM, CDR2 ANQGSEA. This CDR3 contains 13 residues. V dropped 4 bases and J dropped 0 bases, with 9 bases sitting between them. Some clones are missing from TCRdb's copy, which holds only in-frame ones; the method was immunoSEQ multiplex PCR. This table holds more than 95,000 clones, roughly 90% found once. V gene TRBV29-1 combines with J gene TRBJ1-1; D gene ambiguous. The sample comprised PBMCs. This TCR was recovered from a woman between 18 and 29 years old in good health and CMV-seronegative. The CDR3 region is CSVGGRLNTEAFF. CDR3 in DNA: TGCAGCGTTGGTGGCAGATTGAACACTGAAGCTTTCTTT.